The 32 T cell receptor beta chains listed next were all sequenced from one sample in a study of blood T cell repertoires in COVID-19. Only in-frame clones appear in the TCRdb table, and some are missing; sequencing was by immunoSEQ multiplex PCR. The data show 310,000 or so clones, with about 88% seen just once and 1% to 1.5% held by the top ten. The source material was peripheral blood. The receptor set was obtained from a man between 70 and 80 years old with acute or convalescent COVID-19.

This clone came up a few times. The chain employs TRBV28 and TRBJ1-1; TRBD1 agrees at 10 bases. The CDR3 is made up of 15 amino acids. Per germline, CDR1 MDHEN and CDR2 SYDVKM. The V gene end was trimmed by 4 bases and the J gene end by 5 bases; junction bases not matched to a gene: 7. CDR3 coding DNA: TGTGCCAGCAGTTCGCCGACAGGGGGCTGGACTGAAGCTTTCTTT. Translated: CASSSPTGGWTEAFF.

V is TRBV4-1 and J is TRBJ2-2, with a weak D call TRBD1 (5 bases). V was trimmed by 1 base and J by 5 bases, leaving 11 bases between them. The CDR3 is made up of 15 amino acids. Germline V gives CDR1 MGHRA, CDR2 YSYEKL. The CDR3 loop is CASSQGQGWTGELFF. The CDR3 nucleotides read TGCGCCAGCAGCCAAGGCCAGGGATGGACCGGGGAGCTGTTTTTT.

CDR3 protein: CSVPGQGTYNEQFF. The DNA for the CDR3 is TGCAGCGTCCCCGGACAGGGGACCTACAATGAGCAGTTCTTC. The genes are TRBV29-1 and TRBJ2-1, with 9 positions matching TRBD1. The junction had 5 bases not matched to a gene; V was cut back by 6 bases and J by 2 bases. Germline assignment: CDR1 SQVTM and CDR2 ANQGSEA. The CDR3 runs to 14 residues.

V is TRBV4-2 and J is TRBJ2-3; weak D call: TRBD2 (7 bases). Germline V lookup: CDR1 LGHNA, CDR2 YNFKEQ. The CDR3 consists of 16 residues. V was shortened by 5 bases and J by 6 bases, with 21 bases between the two germline ends. The CDR3 is CASSIKGGGGYDTQYF. DNA of the CDR3: TGTGCCAGCAGCATCAAGGGTGGCGGGGGCTATGATACGCAGTATTTT.

This chain joins TRBV7-8 and TRBJ2-1; TRBD2 aligns across 12 bases. The CDR3 runs to 15 residues. The J segment lost 6 bases and the V segment lost 6 bases, leaving 6 bases of the junction unmatched. Germline CDR1 and CDR2: SGHVS and FQNEAQ. The CDR3 nucleotides are TGTGCCAGCAGGGTCGGACTAGCGGGAATCAATGAGCAGTTCTTC. Protein: CASRVGLAGINEQFF.

The chain links TRBV5-1 to TRBJ2-1; 9 positions agree with TRBD1. Trimming cost V 3 bases and J 2 bases; bases outside gene matches: 6. This CDR3 contains 16 residues. CDR1 SGHRS and CDR2 YFSETQ come from the germline V gene. The DNA for the CDR3 is TGCGCCAGCAGCTGGGAGGGGACAGGGACCTACAATGAGCAGTTCTTC. Amino acids: CASSWEGTGTYNEQFF. The variable domain in full, with the rest retrieved from reference TRBV5-1 and TRBJ2-1, is KAGVTQTPRYLIKTRGQQVTLSCSPISGHRSVSWYQQTPGQGLQFLFEYFSETQRNKGNFPGRFSGRQFSNSRSEMNVSTLELGDSALYLCASSWEGTGTYNEQFFGPGTRLTVL.

The gene calls are TRBV28 and TRBJ1-2; 8 bases agree with TRBD1. Germline loops: CDR1 MDHEN, CDR2 SYDVKM. The trim removed 2 bases at V and 7 bases at J, leaving 3 bases unmatched. There are 13 residues in the CDR3. CDR3 coding DNA: TGTGCCAGCAGTTTACAGGGGGCGGGTGGCTACACCTTC. This codes for CASSLQGAGGYTF.

This chain connects TRBV2 to TRBJ1-4, with a possible D match to TRBD1 (6 bases). The CDR3 loop spans 14 amino acids. Looked up from germline, CDR1 is SNHLY and CDR2 is FYNNEI. Trimming stripped 4 bases from V and 8 bases from J, with 14 bases between. CDR3 amino acids: CASSAEGVLEKLFF. The CDR3 coding sequence is TGTGCCAGCAGTGCCGAGGGGGTGTTAGAAAAACTGTTTTTT.

The gene calls are TRBV28 and TRBJ2-5; TRBD2 might be the D (6 bases). Germline V CDR1 and CDR2: MDHEN, SYDVKM. The CDR3 is 15 residues long. The V end lost 4 bases, the J end lost 4 bases, and 16 bases lay between the germline ends. The CDR3 DNA sequence: TGTGCCAGCAGTTCCCCATTCGGGGGACGAGAGACCCAGTACTTC. It specifies CASSSPFGGRETQYF.

The table lists this clone with a few counts. The CDR3 here is CSARTAHEQYF. The CDR3 DNA reads TGCAGTGCTAGAACTGCCCACGAGCAGTACTTC. V is TRBV20-1 and J is TRBJ2-7; D uncertain. V was pared by 2 bases and J by 5 bases, with 7 bases between. In germline, CDR1 is DFQATT, CDR2 SNEGSKA (reference sequence). The CDR3 has 11 residues.

With regard to this clone: One end of the junction is discordant with germline, which a read error may explain. The J gene is TRBJ2-7, the V gene TRBV10-3, with unresolved D. The CDR3 totals 14 residues. Per germline, CDR1 ENHRY and CDR2 SYGVKD. DNA of the CDR3: TGTGCCCTCAGAAACGGGTCAAATCGGTACGAGCAGTACTTC. Its protein product is CALRNGSNRYEQYF.

The chain couples TRBV19 to TRBJ2-7; 7 nucleotides match TRBD1. Germline V gene data show CDR1 as LNHDA and CDR2 as SQIVND (reference sequence). The CDR3 loop spans 14 amino acids. After removal of 5 bases from V and 1 base from J, the junction contained 5 bases not matched to a gene. As DNA, the CDR3 is TGTGCCAGTAGTCCCCCGGGACAGTCCTACGAGCAGTACTTC. Protein product: CASSPPGQSYEQYF.

The chain uses TRBV19 and TRBJ1-4; 8 bases align to TRBD1. Trimming at V came to 6 bases and at J to 8 bases, leaving 11 bases not matched to a gene. Germline values: CDR1 LNHDA, CDR2 SQIVND (reference sequence). CDR3 length equals 15 residues. CDR3 amino acids: CASRDRGTGIEKLFF. Written as DNA, the CDR3 is TGTGCCAGTAGGGATCGAGGGACAGGCATCGAAAAACTGTTTTTT.

This rearrangement joins TRBV6-1 to TRBJ2-7, with TRBD2 matching 10 bases. The CDR3 contains 13 residues. The trim removed 6 bases at V and 3 bases at J, leaving 2 bases unmatched. The V gene's germline CDR1 is MNHNS and CDR2 SASEGT. The CDR3 is CASRVAGGYEQYF. CDR3 DNA: TGTGCCAGCAGGGTAGCGGGGGGCTACGAGCAGTACTTC.

This clone has a handful of counts. The chain uses TRBV5-6 and TRBJ1-3, with D possibly being TRBD1 (6 bases). Germline CDR1 is SGHDT and CDR2 is YYEEEE. With 3 bases removed from V and 2 bases from J, the gap between germline ends came to 12 bases. This CDR3 contains 15 residues. CDR3 region: CASSSGALTGNTIYF. In nucleotides, the CDR3 is TGTGCCAGCAGCTCAGGGGCCCTTACTGGAAACACCATATATTTT.

The chain recombines TRBV28 with TRBJ1-4; D is unclear. The germline CDR1 and CDR2 sequences are MDHEN and SYDVKM. The CDR3 is 15 residues long. V lost 0 bases and J lost 5, with 10 bases in between. CDR3 region: CASSLWSGNNEKLFF. Here the CDR3 DNA reads TGTGCCAGCAGTTTATGGTCAGGAAACAATGAAAAACTGTTTTTT.

The chain recombines TRBV18 with TRBJ1-1, with D unclear. This CDR3 contains 15 residues. In germline, CDR1 is KGHSH, CDR2 LQKENI. The V gene lost 3 bases and the J gene lost 3 bases, with 14 bases spanning the gap. CDR3 protein: CASSPSYGIDTEAFF. The DNA for the CDR3 is TGTGCCAGCTCACCTAGCTACGGGATAGACACTGAAGCTTTCTTT.

The chain carries TRBV29-1 and TRBJ2-3; 7 bases map to TRBD2. Looked up from germline, CDR1 is SQVTM and CDR2 is ANQGSEA. CDR3 length equals 13 residues. Losses at the gene ends were 6 bases for V and 1 base for J; bases not matched to a gene: 4. The DNA of the CDR3 is TGCAGCGTGGGCAGCGGGGGCACAGATACGCAGTATTTT. It translates to CSVGSGGTDTQYF.

The chain uses TRBV30 and TRBJ1-4; 12 nucleotides line up with TRBD1. This CDR3 spans 18 amino acids. CDR1 and CDR2 from the germline V gene are GTSNPN and SVGIG (reference sequence). V lost 2 bases, J lost 1 base, and 8 bases stayed unmatched. The CDR3 protein is CAWSTGQGAWVTNEKLFF. As DNA, the CDR3 is TGTGCCTGGAGTACGGGACAGGGGGCTTGGGTAACTAATGAAAAACTGTTTTTT.

V usage is TRBV5-6 and J usage is TRBJ2-7, with D possibly TRBD1 on 5 matching bases. Germline V CDR1 and CDR2: SGHDT, YYEEEE. CDR3 length equals 14 residues. The V end was cut by 6 bases, the J end by 4 bases, with 17 bases between. The CDR3 here is CASNQRGSPYEQYF. In DNA, the CDR3 is TGTGCCAGCAATCAAAGGGGCAGCCCGTACGAGCAGTACTTC.

The rearrangement links TRBV6-5 to TRBJ2-7, with 8 bases identical to TRBD1. Germline CDR1 and CDR2: MNHEY and SVGAGI. V lost 6 bases and J lost 5; bases outside the gene matches: 12. CDR3 length: 15 amino acids. CDR3 loop: CASRSTRQGPHEQYF. CDR3 sequence (DNA): TGTGCCAGCAGGAGTACGCGACAGGGGCCCCACGAGCAGTACTTC.

This chain joins TRBV6-6 and TRBJ2-7, with 8 bases identical to TRBD1. V shed 6 bases, J shed 1 base, and the junction held 8 bases outside the gene matches. Germline V gene lookup returns CDR1 MNHNY and CDR2 SVGAGI (reference sequence). The CDR3 covers 15 residues. Written as DNA, the CDR3 is TGTGCCAGCAGGGAACAGGGGGAAATGTCCTACGAGCAGTACTTC. The encoded protein is CASREQGEMSYEQYF.

The chain joins TRBV3-1 (or the pseudogene TRBV3-2) to TRBJ2-1, with 12 nucleotides matching TRBD2. Germline CDR1 LGHDT, CDR2 YNNKEL (reference sequence). V lost 0 bases, J lost 7 bases, and 10 bases stayed unmatched. The CDR3 spans 18 residues. The CDR3 here is CASSQDLTSGRFGNEQFF. CDR3 DNA sequence: TGTGCCAGCAGCCAAGATTTGACTAGCGGGAGATTTGGTAATGAGCAGTTCTTC.

This sequence joins TRBV4-1 and TRBJ2-5; possible D gene TRBD2, 5 bases. V was cut by 0 bases and J by 5 bases, with 19 bases left in between. Germline loops: CDR1 MGHRA, CDR2 YSYEKL. The CDR3 has 17 residues. The CDR3 DNA is TGCGCCAGCAGCCAAGATCCGACGGGGAGCGTTCTTGAGACCCAGTACTTC. Translated, it gives CASSQDPTGSVLETQYF.

V and J are TRBV7-2 and TRBJ2-3; the D is unclear. The CDR3 totals 14 residues. Germline CDR1 SGHTA, CDR2 FQGNSA. V lost 2 bases, J lost 3 bases, and 9 bases lay in between. The CDR3 DNA reads TGTGCCAGCAGCTTAATGCAGACTACAGATACGCAGTATTTT. This encodes CASSLMQTTDTQYF. Looking up the rest from reference TRBV7-2 and TRBJ2-3 gives the full variable domain: GAGVSQSPSNKVTEKGKDVELRCDPISGHTALYWYRQSLGQGLEFLIYFQGNSAPDKSGLPSDRFSAERTGGSVSTLTIQRTQQEDSAVYLCASSLMQTTDTQYFGPGTRLTVL.

In DNA, the CDR3 is TGCGCCAGCAGCGACCCACAGGGGGCTGGAAACACCATATATTTT. Residues: CASSDPQGAGNTIYF. This sequence joins TRBV5-1 and TRBJ1-3; 8 positions match TRBD1. V shed 4 bases, J shed 2 bases, and the junction held 5 bases outside the gene matches. Germline-derived CDR1 and CDR2 are SGHRS and YFSETQ. This CDR3 has 15 residues.

The genes are TRBV5-6 and TRBJ2-7, with D unresolved. The CDR3 sequence is 14 residues long. Trimming pared 0 bases from V and 5 bases from J, leaving 12 bases between. Germline CDR1 SGHDT, CDR2 YYEEEE. CDR3 sequence (DNA): TGTGCCAGCAGCTTGGTGGCAGGCCCCAACGAGCAGTACTTC. This encodes CASSLVAGPNEQYF.

This sequence joins TRBV4-3 and TRBJ2-1, with 8 bases fitting TRBD1. J was trimmed by 6 bases and V by 1 base; bases with no gene match: 8. The CDR3 has 16 residues. CDR1 and CDR2 from the germline V gene are LGHNA and YSLEER. The CDR3 spells CASSQGDRGERNEQFF. The CDR3, as DNA: TGCGCCAGCAGCCAAGGTGACAGGGGCGAGCGCAATGAGCAGTTCTTC.

The rearrangement joins TRBV6-1 to TRBJ2-1; D remains ambiguous. This CDR3 comprises 12 residues. With 2 bases removed from V and 9 bases from J, the gap between germline ends came to 8 bases. Per the germline V gene, CDR1 is MNHNS and CDR2 is SASEGT. The DNA of the CDR3 is TGTGCCAGCAGTGAAACTACGTTTGAGCAGTTCTTC. It codes for CASSETTFEQFF.

The rearrangement joins TRBV28 to TRBJ1-2, with TRBD1 as a possible D gene (6 bases). The V end was cut by 2 bases, the J end by 5 bases, with 24 bases between. Germline V lookup: CDR1 MDHEN, CDR2 SYDVKM. CDR3 size: 18 residues. The CDR3 region has the DNA TGTGCCAGCAGTTTAGGGAGGGGCCGCTGGGGGCCAATTTATGGCTACACCTTC. Translated: CASSLGRGRWGPIYGYTF.

The V and J genes are TRBV6-1 and TRBJ1-3; D gene uncertain. The V and J ends lost 0 bases and 0 bases respectively, with 12 bases between them. The CDR3 length is 17 residues. In germline, CDR1 is MNHNS, CDR2 SASEGT. In nucleotides, the CDR3 is TGTGCCAGCAGTGAAGCGTTACTACCGTTCTCTGGAAACACCATATATTTT. Protein: CASSEALLPFSGNTIYF.

The CDR3 protein is CASSRRDRSSYNSPLHF. As DNA, the CDR3 is TGTGCCAGCAGTCGTCGGGACAGGAGCTCCTATAATTCACCCCTCCACTTT. V and J are TRBV6-6 and TRBJ1-6; TRBD1 matches at 8 bases. The CDR3 contains 17 residues. Germline V CDR1 and CDR2: MNHNY, SVGAGI (reference sequence). The trim removed 5 bases at V and 0 bases at J, leaving 6 bases unmatched.